The next 23 T cell receptor beta chains were all read from a single sample in a study of blood T cell repertoires in COVID-19. Produced via immunoSEQ multiplex PCR; TCRdb's table is partial and in-frame only. This sample has 220,000 or so clones; roughly 90% occur once, and the top ten carry around 15%. Material for sequencing was PBMCs or T cells enriched from blood (not recorded which). These receptors originate from a man between 25 and 39 years old who had been exposed to COVID-19.

This chain links TRBV2 with TRBJ1-4; tentatively, D is TRBD1 (6 bases). Germline V gene data show CDR1 as SNHLY and CDR2 as FYNNEI. Trimming left V 7 bases short and J 4 bases short, with 13 bases between. The CDR3 runs 14 residues. This CDR3 reads CASNLRTDNEKLFF. The CDR3 DNA is TGTGCCAGCAACCTTAGGACAGATAATGAAAAACTGTTTTTT. Full variable domain (remainder filled in from reference TRBV2 and TRBJ1-4): EPEVTQTPSHQVTQMGQEVILRCVPISNHLYFYWYRQILGQKVEFLVSFYNNEISEKSEIFDDQFSVERPDGSNFTLKIRSTKLEDSAMYFCASNLRTDNEKLFFGSGTQLSVL.

The genes are TRBV12-5 and TRBJ1-3, with TRBD1 matching over 8 bases. V was pared by 1 base and J by 3 bases, with 17 bases of the junction left unmatched. Looked up from germline, CDR1 is LGHNT and CDR2 is FRNRAP. This CDR3 spans 20 amino acids. The CDR3 is CASGLALVEQGGFYGNTIYF. The CDR3 bases are TGTGCTAGTGGTTTGGCCCTTGTAGAACAGGGGGGGTTTTATGGAAACACCATATATTTT.

This rearrangement joins TRBV5-1 to TRBJ2-1; 7 nucleotides match TRBD1. Germline V gives CDR1 SGHRS, CDR2 YFSETQ. V lost 0 bases, J lost 0 bases, and 3 bases stayed unmatched. This CDR3 has 16 amino acids. CDR3: CASSLAGDSSYNEQFF. The DNA of the CDR3 is TGCGCCAGCAGCTTGGCCGGGGACAGCTCCTACAATGAGCAGTTCTTC. The full variable domain, with the rest looked up from reference TRBV5-1 and TRBJ2-1, is KAGVTQTPRYLIKTRGQQVTLSCSPISGHRSVSWYQQTPGQGLQFLFEYFSETQRNKGNFPGRFSGRQFSNSRSEMNVSTLELGDSALYLCASSLAGDSSYNEQFFGPGTRLTVL.

The table lists this clone with a few counts. Different DNA sequences within this sample yield the same CDR3. This rearrangement joins TRBV7-9 to TRBJ2-5; a weak D match, TRBD2 (6 bases). CDR3 length: 13 amino acids. V lost 7 bases to trimming and J lost 3 bases, with 12 bases between them. CDR1 and CDR2 from the germline V gene are SEHNR and FQNEAQ (reference sequence). The CDR3 spells CASTPPGEETQYF. The CDR3 DNA sequence: TGTGCCAGCACCCCCCCGGGGGAAGAGACCCAGTACTTC.

With regard to this clone: The sample carries other DNA sequences with the same CDR3. This sequence joins TRBV20-1 and TRBJ2-7; D unresolved. The V gene's germline CDR1 is DFQATT and CDR2 SNEGSKA (reference sequence). V was trimmed by 1 base and J by 3 bases, leaving 4 bases between them. This CDR3 has 11 residues. CDR3 sequence (DNA): TGCAGTGCTAGAGTGAGCTACGAGCAGTACTTC. Its translation is CSARVSYEQYF.

The chain uses TRBV5-6 and TRBJ1-6; 10 bases line up with TRBD1. Germline values: CDR1 SGHDT, CDR2 YYEEEE. The trim removed 4 bases at V and 8 bases at J, leaving 3 bases unmatched. The CDR3 contains 14 residues. The chain's CDR3 is CASSRGTGDSPLHF. The CDR3 DNA reads as TGTGCCAGCAGCCGCGGGACAGGGGATTCACCCCTCCACTTT.

The rearrangement uses TRBV7-9 and TRBJ1-2; D call uncertain. The CDR3 contains 13 residues. Trimming took 5 bases from V and 5 from J, leaving 12 bases between them. The germline V gene has CDR1 SEHNR and CDR2 FQNEAQ (reference sequence). The CDR3 loop is CASSDDKPYGYTF. The DNA of the CDR3 is TGTGCCAGCAGCGACGACAAGCCATATGGCTACACCTTC.

V usage is TRBV4-1 and J usage is TRBJ1-1; D unclear. Trimming took 4 bases from V and 1 from J, leaving 10 bases between them. Looked up from germline, CDR1 is MGHRA and CDR2 is YSYEKL. This CDR3 comprises 14 residues. CDR3 sequence reads: CASSLATANTEAFF. In DNA, the CDR3 is TGCGCCAGCAGCCTTGCCACAGCGAACACTGAAGCTTTCTTT.

This CDR3 reads CASSLYLERWQEESPLHF. For the CDR3, the DNA is TGTGCCAGCAGCTTATACCTGGAAAGGTGGCAGGAGGAGTCACCCCTCCACTTT. The chain employs TRBV5-6 and TRBJ1-6; D ambiguous. This CDR3 region has 18 residues. The V end lost 2 bases, the J end lost 10 bases, and 25 bases lay between the germline ends. Germline-derived CDR1 and CDR2 are SGHDT and YYEEEE.

The V call is TRBV11-1, the J call TRBJ1-1; no clear D gene. V lost 4 bases and J 10 bases, leaving 13 bases between the germline ends. CDR1 is SGHAT, CDR2 FQDESV, per germline (reference sequence). The CDR3 sequence is 12 residues long. Here the CDR3 DNA reads TGTGCCAGCAGCTCTGACGCGTTAGCAGCTTTCTTT. It specifies CASSSDALAAFF. The whole variable domain, filled in from reference TRBV11-1 and TRBJ1-1, reads EAEVAQSPRYKITEKSQAVAFWCDPISGHATLYWYRQILGQGPELLVQFQDESVVDDSQLPKDRFSAERLKGVDSTLKIQPAELGDSAMYLCASSSDALAAFFGQGTRLTVV.

The V and J genes are TRBV7-8 and TRBJ2-2, with D maybe TRBD2 (7 bases). The V and J ends lost 5 bases and 6 bases respectively, with 19 bases between them. This CDR3 is built from 16 residues. Looked up from germline, CDR1 is SGHVS and CDR2 is FQNEAQ. CDR3 residues: CASSLTSPRGPGELFF. In nucleotides, the CDR3 is TGTGCCAGCAGCCTAACCTCCCCGCGGGGGCCCGGGGAGCTGTTTTTT.

The CDR3 nucleotides read TGCGCCAGCAGCCAAGGTAGGAGGGGGCCTGGAAACACCATATATTTT. It is translated as CASSQGRRGPGNTIYF. This chain connects TRBV4-1 to TRBJ1-3, with TRBD1 matching 7 bases. The CDR3 has 16 residues. Germline CDR1 reads MGHRA; CDR2 reads YSYEKL. V lost 1 base, J lost 2 bases, and 5 bases stayed unmatched.

The chain employs TRBV2 and TRBJ2-7; 7 bases line up with TRBD1. J lost 2 bases, V lost 4 bases, and 8 bases had no gene match. This CDR3 contains 15 residues. Per the germline V gene, CDR1 is SNHLY and CDR2 is FYNNEI. The CDR3 reads CASSGPGQKTYEQYF. The DNA for the CDR3 is TGTGCCAGCAGTGGACCGGGACAGAAAACCTACGAGCAGTACTTC.

This rearrangement joins TRBV27 to TRBJ2-1; TRBD2 matches 11 bases. Germline CDR1 reads MNHEY; CDR2 reads SMNVEV (reference sequence). The CDR3 is made up of 13 amino acids. Trimming cost V 6 bases and J 11 bases; bases outside gene matches: 6. The chain's CDR3 is CASSPGLAGQQFF. As DNA, the CDR3 is TGTGCCAGCAGCCCCGGACTAGCGGGCCAGCAGTTCTTC.

The chain is built from TRBV18 and TRBJ2-5; 11 bases are shared with TRBD1. Per germline, CDR1 KGHSH and CDR2 LQKENI. Trimming at V came to 2 bases and at J to 1 base, leaving 6 bases not matched to a gene. This CDR3 spans 17 amino acids. The CDR3 DNA reads as TGTGCCAGCTCACCATATTGGACAGGGGGCCTCCAAGAGACCCAGTACTTC. It yields the protein CASSPYWTGGLQETQYF.

This clone occurred once. The rearrangement uses TRBV27 and TRBJ2-7, with 9 bases lining up with TRBD1. The V gene end was trimmed by 4 bases and the J gene end by 3 bases; junction bases not matched to a gene: 10. Germline V gives CDR1 MNHEY, CDR2 SMNVEV (reference sequence). This CDR3 is 16 amino acids long. The chain's CDR3 is CASSSTGTGFLYEQYF. Written as DNA, the CDR3 is TGTGCCAGCAGTTCGACCGGGACAGGGTTCCTCTACGAGCAGTACTTC.

The rearrangement joins TRBV27 to TRBJ2-1, with 7 bases fitting TRBD2. With 0 bases clipped from V and 4 bases from J, the junction kept 12 bases outside the gene matches. The CDR3 has 18 residues. CDR1 and CDR2 from the germline V gene are MNHEY and SMNVEV (reference sequence). CDR3 amino acids: CASSLSIGGGGAYNEQFF. The CDR3 nucleotides are TGTGCCAGCAGTTTATCGATAGGTGGCGGGGGAGCATACAATGAGCAGTTCTTC.

The chain links TRBV27 to TRBJ1-4; TRBD1 agrees at 9 bases. Germline V gives CDR1 MNHEY, CDR2 SMNVEV (reference sequence). This CDR3 is 17 amino acids long. The V gene end was trimmed by 5 bases and the J gene end by 7 bases; junction bases not matched to a gene: 14. CDR3 nucleotide sequence: TGTGCCAGCAGTCCGATACCCCAGGGACAGGGCAGTGAAAAACTGTTTTTT. It translates to CASSPIPQGQGSEKLFF. The variable domain in full, completed from reference TRBV27 and TRBJ1-4, reads EAQVTQNPRYLITVTGKKLTVTCSQNMNHEYMSWYRQDPGLGLRQIYYSMNVEVTDKGDVPEGYKVSRKEKRNFPLILESPSPNQTSLYFCASSPIPQGQGSEKLFFGSGTQLSVL.

The genes are TRBV7-6 and TRBJ2-5; TRBD2 might be the D (6 bases). Between the trimmed V and J ends, which lost 2 bases and 3 bases, there was a span of 13 bases. The CDR3 totals 15 residues. CDR1 is SGHVS, CDR2 FNYEAQ, per germline. CDR3: CASSLTGLKEETQYF. CDR3 DNA sequence: TGTGCCAGCAGCTTAACGGGACTGAAGGAAGAGACCCAGTACTTC.

The chain has TRBV4-3 and TRBJ2-3; 13 bases fit TRBD2. CDR3 length: 17 amino acids. V shed 0 bases, J shed 6 bases, and the junction held 6 bases outside the gene matches. Germline V CDR1 and CDR2: LGHNA, YSLEER. The CDR3 nucleotides are TGCGCCAGCAGCCAAGATCTGACTAGCGGGGGGCCCGATACGCAGTATTTT. Protein product: CASSQDLTSGGPDTQYF.

The J gene is TRBJ2-5, the V gene TRBV4-2; D is unclear. The CDR3 totals 13 residues. V lost 1 base and J lost 5, with 8 bases in between. Germline assignment: CDR1 LGHNA and CDR2 YNFKEQ. This chain's CDR3 is CASSQALSETQYF. Here the CDR3 DNA reads TGTGCCAGCAGCCAAGCTCTATCGGAGACCCAGTACTTC.

CDR3 in DNA: TGTGCCAGCAGCAGCCGGTCGACGGCGGACGAGCAGTACTTC. Translating gives CASSSRSTADEQYF. The chain joins TRBV3-1 (or the pseudogene TRBV3-2) to TRBJ2-7, with unresolved D. In germline, CDR1 is LGHDT, CDR2 YNNKEL (reference sequence). CDR3 length equals 14 residues. Trimming removed 5 bases from V and 5 bases from J, with 16 bases in between.

CDR3 loop: CASSGTTGPYEQYF. The CDR3 DNA reads TGCGCCAGCAGCGGCACGACAGGTCCCTACGAGCAGTACTTC. This chain connects TRBV5-1 to TRBJ2-7; a weak D match, TRBD1 (6 bases). The CDR3 extends over 14 amino acids. Germline CDR1 SGHRS, CDR2 YFSETQ. Trimming pared 4 bases from V and 2 bases from J, leaving 13 bases between.